This TCR beta chain was captured in a study of regulatory T cells in long-lasting Graves disease. This clonotype was seen a few times. The CDR3 extends over 13 amino acids. Trimming cost V 7 bases and J 5 bases, with 11 bases left between them. Relying on iRepertoire HTBI primers and Arm-PCR of CDR3 regions, the team built TCR beta libraries. TCRdb itself ran the multiplex PCR reads through MiXCR, one entry per CDR3 protein. The table lists hundreds of thousands of distinct CDR3 sequences, 16% of them singletons. Indicated time point: newly diagnosed GD, antithyroid drugs for less than 3 months. RNA extracted from PBMCs served as the sequencing template. Graves' disease diagnosis was established per American Thyroid Association guidelines. This sample was shared with a second study, whose subject was T cells in Graves' hyperthyroidism and ophthalmopathy. This second report adds: Orbital computed tomography, thyroid ultrasound, serum thyroxine and TRAb, and clinical symptoms together informed the diagnoses. Median prediction lead before ophthalmopathy onset was around 7 months with the model.

This specimen was peripheral blood mononuclear cells (PBMCs), taken at new diagnosis, from a patient treated with antithyroid drugs. This receptor was obtained from a woman aged 40-60 years with Graves disease. V and J are TRBV12-3 or TRBV12-4 and TRBJ2-2, with a tentative D call TRBD1 (6 bases). CDR3: CASNPGVTGELFF. The CDR3 nucleotides read TGTGCCAGCAATCCAGGGGTAACCGGGGAGCTGTTTTTT.